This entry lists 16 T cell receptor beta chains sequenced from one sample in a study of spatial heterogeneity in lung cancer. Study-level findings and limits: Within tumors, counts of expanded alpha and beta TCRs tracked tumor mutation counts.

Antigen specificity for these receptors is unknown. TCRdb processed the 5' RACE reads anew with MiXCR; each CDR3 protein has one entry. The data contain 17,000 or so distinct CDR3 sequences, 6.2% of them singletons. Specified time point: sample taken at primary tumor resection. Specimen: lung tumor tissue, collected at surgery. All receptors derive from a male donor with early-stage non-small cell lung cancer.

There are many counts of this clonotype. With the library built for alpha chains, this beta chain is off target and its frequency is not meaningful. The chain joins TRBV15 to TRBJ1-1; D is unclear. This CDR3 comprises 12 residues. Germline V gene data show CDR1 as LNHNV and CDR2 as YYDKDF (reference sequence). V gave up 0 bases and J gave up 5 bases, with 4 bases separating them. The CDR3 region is CATSRDRTEAFF. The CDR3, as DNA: TGTGCCACCAGCAGAGATAGGACTGAAGCTTTCTTT.

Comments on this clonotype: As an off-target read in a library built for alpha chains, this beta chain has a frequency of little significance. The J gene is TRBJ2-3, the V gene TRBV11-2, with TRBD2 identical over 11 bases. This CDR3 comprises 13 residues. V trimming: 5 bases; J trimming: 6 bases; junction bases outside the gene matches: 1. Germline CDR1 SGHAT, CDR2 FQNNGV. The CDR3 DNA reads TGTGCCAGCAGCATAGCGGGAGGGGATACGCAGTATTTT. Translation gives CASSIAGGDTQYF.

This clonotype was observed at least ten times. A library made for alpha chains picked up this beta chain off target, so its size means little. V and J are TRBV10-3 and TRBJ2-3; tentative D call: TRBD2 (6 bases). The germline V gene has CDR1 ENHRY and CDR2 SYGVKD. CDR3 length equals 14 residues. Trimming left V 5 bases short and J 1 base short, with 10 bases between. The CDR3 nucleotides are TGTGCCATCAGTAGGGAGGTAGGCACAGATACGCAGTATTTT. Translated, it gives CAISREVGTDTQYF.

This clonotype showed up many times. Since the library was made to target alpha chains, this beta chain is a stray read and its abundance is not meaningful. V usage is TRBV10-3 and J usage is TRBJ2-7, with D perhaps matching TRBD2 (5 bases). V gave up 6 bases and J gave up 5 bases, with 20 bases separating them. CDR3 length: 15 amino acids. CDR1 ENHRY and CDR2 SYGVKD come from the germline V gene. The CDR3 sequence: CAISSSGMTNHEQYF. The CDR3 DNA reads TGTGCCATCAGCTCCTCCGGAATGACTAACCACGAGCAGTACTTC.

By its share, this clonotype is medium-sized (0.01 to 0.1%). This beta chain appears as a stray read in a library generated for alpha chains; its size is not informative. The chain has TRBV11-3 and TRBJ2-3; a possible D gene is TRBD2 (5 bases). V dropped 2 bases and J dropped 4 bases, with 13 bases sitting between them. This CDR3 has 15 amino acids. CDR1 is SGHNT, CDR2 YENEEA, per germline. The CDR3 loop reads CASSLSGSRADTQYF. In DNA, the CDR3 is TGTGCCAGCAGCTTAAGTGGGAGCCGGGCAGATACGCAGTATTTT.

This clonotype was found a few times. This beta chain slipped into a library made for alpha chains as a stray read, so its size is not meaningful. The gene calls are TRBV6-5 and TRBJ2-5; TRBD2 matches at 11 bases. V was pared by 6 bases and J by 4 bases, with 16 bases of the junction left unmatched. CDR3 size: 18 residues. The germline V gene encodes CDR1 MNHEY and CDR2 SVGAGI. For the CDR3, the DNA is TGTGCCAGCAGCTACAGGCTAGCGGGGGGCCTAGCGCCAGAGACCCAGTACTTC. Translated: CASSYRLAGGLAPETQYF.

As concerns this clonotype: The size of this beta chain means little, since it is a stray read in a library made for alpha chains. Here the CDR3 DNA reads TGTGCCAGCCTAGATAGCGGCAATCAGCCCCAGCATTTT. Its translation is CASLDSGNQPQHF. This chain links TRBV6-1 with TRBJ1-5; no clear D. There are 13 residues in the CDR3. The germline CDR1 and CDR2 sequences are MNHNS and SASEGT. Trimming took off 8 bases at V and 2 bases at J, with 10 bases between the two ends.

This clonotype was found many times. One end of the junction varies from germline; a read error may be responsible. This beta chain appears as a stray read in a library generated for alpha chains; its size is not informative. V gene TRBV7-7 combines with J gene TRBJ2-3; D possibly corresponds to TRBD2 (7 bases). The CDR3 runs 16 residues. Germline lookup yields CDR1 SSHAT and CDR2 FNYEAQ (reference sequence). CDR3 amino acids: CASSPLGGGGADTQYF. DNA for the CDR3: TGTGCTAGCAGCCCCCTCGGAGGGGGAGGGGCAGATACGCAGTATTTT.

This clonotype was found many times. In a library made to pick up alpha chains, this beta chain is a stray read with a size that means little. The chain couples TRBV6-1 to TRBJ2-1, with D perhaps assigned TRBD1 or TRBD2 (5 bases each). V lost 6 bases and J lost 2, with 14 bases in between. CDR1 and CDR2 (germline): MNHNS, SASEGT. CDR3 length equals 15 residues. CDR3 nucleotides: TGTGCCAGCAGGACGGGGACGCTCGCCTACAATGAGCAGTTCTTC. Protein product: CASRTGTLAYNEQFF.

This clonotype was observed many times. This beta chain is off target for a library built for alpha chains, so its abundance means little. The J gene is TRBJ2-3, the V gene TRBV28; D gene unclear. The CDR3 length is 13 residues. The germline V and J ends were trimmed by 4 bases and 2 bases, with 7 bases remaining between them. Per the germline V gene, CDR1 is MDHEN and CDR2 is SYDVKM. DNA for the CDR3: TGTGCCAGCAGTTCAACCAACACAGATACGCAGTATTTT. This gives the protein CASSSTNTDTQYF. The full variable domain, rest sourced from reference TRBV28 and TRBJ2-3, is DVKVTQSSRYLVKRTGEKVFLECVQDMDHENMFWYRQDPGLGLRLIYFSYDVKMKEKGDIPEGYSVSREKKERFSLILESASTNQTSMYLCASSSTNTDTQYFGPGTRLTVL.

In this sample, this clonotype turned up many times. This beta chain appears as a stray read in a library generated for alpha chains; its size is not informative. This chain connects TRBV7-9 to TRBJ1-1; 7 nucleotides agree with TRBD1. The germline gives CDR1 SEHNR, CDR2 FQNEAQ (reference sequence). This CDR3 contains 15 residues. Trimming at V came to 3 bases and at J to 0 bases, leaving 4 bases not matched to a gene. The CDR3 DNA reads TGTGCCAGCAGCTTTTTGACAGGGATGAACACTGAAGCTTTCTTT. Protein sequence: CASSFLTGMNTEAFF.

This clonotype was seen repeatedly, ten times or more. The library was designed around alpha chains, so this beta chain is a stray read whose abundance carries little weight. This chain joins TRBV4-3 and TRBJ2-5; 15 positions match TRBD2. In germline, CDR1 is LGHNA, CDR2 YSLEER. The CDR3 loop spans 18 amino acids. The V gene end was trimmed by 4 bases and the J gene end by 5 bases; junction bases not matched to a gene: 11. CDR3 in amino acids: CASSPGLAGGRSPETQYF. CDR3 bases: TGCGCCAGCAGCCCGGGACTAGCGGGGGGACGGAGTCCCGAGACCCAGTACTTC.

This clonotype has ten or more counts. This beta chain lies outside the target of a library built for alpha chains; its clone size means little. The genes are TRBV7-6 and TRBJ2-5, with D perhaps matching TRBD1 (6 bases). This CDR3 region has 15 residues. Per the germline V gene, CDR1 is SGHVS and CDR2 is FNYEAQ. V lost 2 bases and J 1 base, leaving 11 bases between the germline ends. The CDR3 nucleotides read TGTGCCAGCAGCTTATGGGGGACATTCCAAGAGACCCAGTACTTC. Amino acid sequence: CASSLWGTFQETQYF.

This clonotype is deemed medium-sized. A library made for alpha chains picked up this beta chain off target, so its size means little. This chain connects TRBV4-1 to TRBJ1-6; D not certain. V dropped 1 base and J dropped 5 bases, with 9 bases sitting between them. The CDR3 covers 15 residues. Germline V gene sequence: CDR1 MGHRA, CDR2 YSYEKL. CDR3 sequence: CASSQGLPHNSPLHF. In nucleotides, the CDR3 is TGCGCCAGCAGCCAAGGCCTGCCCCATAATTCACCCCTCCACTTT.

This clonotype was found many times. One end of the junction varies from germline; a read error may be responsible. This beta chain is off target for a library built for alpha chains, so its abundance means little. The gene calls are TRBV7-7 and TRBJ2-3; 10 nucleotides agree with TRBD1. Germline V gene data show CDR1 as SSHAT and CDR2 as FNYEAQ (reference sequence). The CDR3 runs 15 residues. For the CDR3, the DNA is TGTGCTAGCAGCTCGGGACAGGGGAGTTGGGATACGCAGTATTTT. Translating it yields CASSSGQGSWDTQYF.

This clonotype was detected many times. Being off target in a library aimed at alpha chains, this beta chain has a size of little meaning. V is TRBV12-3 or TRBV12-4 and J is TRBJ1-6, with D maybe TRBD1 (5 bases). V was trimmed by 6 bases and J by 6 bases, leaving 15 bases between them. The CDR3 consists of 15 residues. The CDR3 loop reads CASSSRVQGNSPLHF. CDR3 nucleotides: TGTGCCAGCAGCTCCCGGGTCCAGGGTAATTCACCCCTCCACTTT.